This TCR beta chain was identified during a study of T cell repertoires in cytomegalovirus infection. Study-wide context: Selected CMV epitopes included recently identified HLA-C-restricted ones as well as well-studied HLA-B-restricted ones. Matching HLA type and CMV infection were both indicated by public TCR beta signatures. Findings of the study overall: Identification of carriers of CMV plus the relevant HLA was performed using cumulative public TCR beta family frequency. HLA-C-restricted CMV-specific TCR beta clonotypes were dominant in the ex vivo response.

TCRdb independently ran MiXCR on the reads; one entry per CDR3 protein. The sample includes fewer than 950,000 distinct CDR3 sequences, approximately 32% seen only once; the top ten take about an eighth. This clonotype has just a few counts. Its target is unknown. Trimming shortened V by 3 bases and J by 12 bases, and 15 bases separated the two germline ends. The CDR3 is 13 amino acids. The germline gives CDR1 LNHDA, CDR2 SQIVND (reference sequence). This specimen consisted of cultured CD8+ T cells from PBMCs, obtained from culture after CMV antigen stimulation. The rearrangement joins TRBV19 to TRBJ2-1; weak D call: TRBD2 (6 bases). The receptor comes from a human donor in good health (CMV status not recorded). Some clones in this sample may be carry-over from other donors' samples. The CDR3, as DNA: TGTGCCAGTAGTATTTGGACCCCGGGGGTGCAGTTCTTC. Translation: CASSIWTPGVQFF.